A single sample gave rise to the 28 T cell receptor beta chains below, sequenced in a study of blood T cell repertoires in COVID-19. The data were produced by immunoSEQ multiplex PCR, yet TCRdb's version contains in-frame clones alone and is incomplete. The data show around 90,000 clones, with roughly four fifths seen just once and less than 15% held by the top ten. Material: peripheral blood. The receptor set was obtained from a human donor in a cohort sampled during active COVID-19.

V gene TRBV30 combines with J gene TRBJ1-1; no clear D gene. The length of the CDR3 is 13 residues. V was trimmed by 3 bases and J by 1 base, leaving 9 bases between them. Germline CDR1 is GTSNPN and CDR2 is SVGIG (reference sequence). CDR3 DNA sequence: TGTGCCTGGAGGTATACAGAGAACACTGAAGCTTTCTTT. Translated: CAWRYTENTEAFF.

This clone is a singleton in its sample. The chain recombines TRBV5-1 with TRBJ2-3; TRBD1 agrees at 7 bases. The junction had 8 bases not matched to a gene; V was cut back by 4 bases and J by 0 bases. Looked up from germline, CDR1 is SGHRS and CDR2 is YFSETQ. This CDR3 has 16 residues. The CDR3 sequence is CASSPLGGTSTDTQYF. CDR3 bases: TGCGCCAGCAGCCCCTTAGGGGGCACTAGCACAGATACGCAGTATTTT.

V usage is TRBV9 and J usage is TRBJ1-3; a weak D match, TRBD1 (6 bases). CDR1 is SGDLS and CDR2 is YYNGEE in the germline V gene. V lost 5 bases and J 2 bases, leaving 11 bases between the germline ends. There are 14 residues in the CDR3. The DNA of the CDR3 is TGTGCCAGCAGATCAGGGGTAGCTGGAAACACCATATATTTT. It codes for CASRSGVAGNTIYF.

The chain recombines TRBV4-1 with TRBJ1-1, with 7 bases lining up with TRBD1. Germline CDR1 is MGHRA and CDR2 is YSYEKL. The CDR3 covers 17 residues. The ends lost 1 base at V and 0 bases at J; junction bases unmatched: 8. CDR3 sequence: CASSQGTGFSMNTEAFF. The CDR3 DNA reads TGCGCCAGCAGCCAAGGGACAGGATTTTCAATGAACACTGAAGCTTTCTTT.

The rearrangement joins TRBV9 to TRBJ1-6; 7 bases are shared with TRBD1. The germline V gene encodes CDR1 SGDLS and CDR2 YYNGEE. The CDR3 has 16 amino acids. The V and J ends lost 4 bases and 5 bases, in that order; junction bases with no gene match: 9. The CDR3 DNA follows: TGTGCCAGCAGCCCTAGGGGGACAGCAAATAATTCACCCCTCCACTTT. It encodes CASSPRGTANNSPLHF.

The rearrangement uses TRBV2 and TRBJ1-6; 8 bases are shared with TRBD1. Germline assignment: CDR1 SNHLY and CDR2 FYNNEI. The CDR3 spans 14 residues. Trimming at V came to 6 bases and at J to 8 bases, leaving 6 bases not matched to a gene. This chain's CDR3 is CASSGQGSYSPLHF. The CDR3 nucleotides are TGTGCCAGCAGCGGACAGGGTTCGTATTCACCCCTCCACTTT.

A few counts support this clone. V and J are TRBV6-5 and TRBJ1-3, with 9 bases matching TRBD1. This CDR3 has 13 amino acids. Trimming at V came to 10 bases and at J to 8 bases, leaving 9 bases not matched to a gene. In germline, CDR1 is MNHEY, CDR2 SVGAGI. CDR3 protein: CATRLQGAYTIYF. CDR3 coding DNA: TGTGCCACTAGATTACAGGGGGCCTACACCATATATTTT.

V and J are TRBV28 and TRBJ2-5, with 8 bases fitting TRBD2. The length of the CDR3 is 16 residues. Trimming took 2 bases from V and 3 from J; bases not matched to a gene: 8. From germline, CDR1 is MDHEN and CDR2 SYDVKM. The CDR3: CASSLSGGAGEETQYF. DNA of the CDR3: TGTGCCAGCAGTTTAAGCGGGGGAGCGGGAGAAGAGACCCAGTACTTC.

The chain couples TRBV11-3 to TRBJ2-1; the D gene is possibly TRBD2 (5 bases). Trimming pared 5 bases from V and 6 bases from J, leaving 14 bases between. The CDR3 is 14 amino acids. In germline, CDR1 is SGHNT, CDR2 YENEEA. For the CDR3, the DNA is TGTGCCAGCAGCCCCATGCATGCGGGCAATGAGCAGTTCTTC. It codes for CASSPMHAGNEQFF.

V and J are TRBV11-3 and TRBJ2-2, with D perhaps TRBD2 (6 bases). CDR3 size: 15 residues. Trimming pared 2 bases from V and 6 bases from J, leaving 13 bases between. Germline CDR1 is SGHNT and CDR2 is YENEEA. As DNA, the CDR3 is TGTGCCAGCAGCTTACGGGGAGGAAAGTCCGGGGAGCTGTTTTTT. Translating gives CASSLRGGKSGELFF.

V is TRBV6-1 and J is TRBJ1-3, with a weak D call TRBD1 (5 bases). Per the germline V gene, CDR1 is MNHNS and CDR2 is SASEGT. This CDR3 is 14 amino acids long. Trimming took off 2 bases at V and 4 bases at J, with 9 bases between the two ends. CDR3 nucleotide sequence: TGTGCCAGCAGTGAACGGGGGAGAGGAAACACCATATATTTT. Amino acid sequence: CASSERGRGNTIYF.

The chain uses TRBV5-6 and TRBJ2-7; a possible D gene is TRBD2 (6 bases). Germline assignment: CDR1 SGHDT and CDR2 YYEEEE. The CDR3 length is 14 residues. Trimming took 7 bases from V and 0 from J, leaving 14 bases between them. Here the CDR3 reads CASLRTMSSYEQYF. The CDR3 bases are TGTGCCAGCCTGCGGACTATGAGCTCCTACGAGCAGTACTTC.

Only one count was recorded for this clone. The chain links TRBV6-4 to TRBJ1-2; 8 nucleotides line up with TRBD1. The CDR3 sequence is 14 residues long. J gave up 6 bases and V 4 bases, and 7 bases lay outside the gene matches. Germline lookup yields CDR1 MRHNA and CDR2 SNTAGT. The CDR3 spells CASSVAGGANGYTF. CDR3 sequence (DNA): TGTGCCAGCAGTGTGGCAGGGGGCGCGAATGGCTACACCTTC.

This rearrangement joins TRBV10-2 to TRBJ1-5; D may be TRBD1 (5 bases). With 6 bases removed from V and 5 bases from J, the gap between germline ends came to 14 bases. Germline-derived CDR1 and CDR2 are WSHSY and SAAADI. The CDR3 sequence is 14 residues long. CDR3 in amino acids: CASSGQGTYQPQHF. The CDR3 DNA reads TGCGCCAGCAGCGGGCAGGGAACTTATCAGCCCCAGCATTTT.

This chain connects TRBV6-4 to TRBJ1-5, with 7 positions matching TRBD1. The CDR3 extends over 15 amino acids. From germline, CDR1 is MRHNA and CDR2 SNTAGT. The V gene end was trimmed by 6 bases and the J gene end by 7 bases; junction bases not matched to a gene: 12. The DNA of the CDR3 is TGTGCCAGCAGGTTACCGACAGGGTCCAGACAGCCCCAGCATTTT. Encoded protein: CASRLPTGSRQPQHF.

The chain combines TRBV7-2 with TRBJ1-3, with no clear D. In germline, CDR1 is SGHTA, CDR2 FQGNSA. Trimming cost V 8 bases and J 0 bases, with 11 bases left between them. This CDR3 is 14 amino acids long. The CDR3 nucleotides are TGTGCCAGCGGGAGTCTATACTCTGGAAACACCATATATTTT. Translating it yields CASGSLYSGNTIYF.

This clone was counted a single time. V is TRBV18 and J is TRBJ1-2; D is possibly TRBD1 (5 bases). The CDR3 is 15 residues long. V lost 3 bases and J 4 bases, leaving 15 bases between the germline ends. Germline CDR1 and CDR2: KGHSH and LQKENI. CDR3 sequence: CASSPLSGLSYGYTF. Here the CDR3 DNA reads TGTGCCAGCTCACCTCTATCGGGACTGTCCTATGGCTACACCTTC.

The chain combines TRBV5-1 with TRBJ2-5, with 12 bases matching TRBD2. Germline V gene sequence: CDR1 SGHRS, CDR2 YFSETQ. The CDR3 totals 15 residues. V dropped 1 base and J dropped 7; count of bases not matched to a gene: 5. The chain's CDR3 is CASSLLAGGLGTQYF. Written as DNA, the CDR3 is TGCGCCAGCAGCTTGCTAGCGGGGGGGCTAGGGACCCAGTACTTC.

The chain employs TRBV2 and TRBJ1-6, with a weak D call TRBD1 (5 bases). Germline values: CDR1 SNHLY, CDR2 FYNNEI. This CDR3 has 14 residues. Trimming removed 2 bases from V and 7 bases from J, with 9 bases in between. As DNA, the CDR3 is TGTGCCAGCAGTGAATTGGGGGGGAATTCACCCCTCCACTTT. Translated, it gives CASSELGGNSPLHF.

The V and J genes are TRBV11-2 and TRBJ1-1; D unclear. The V gene's germline CDR1 is SGHAT and CDR2 FQNNGV. Deletions cut 1 base from V and 1 base from J, with 4 bases between. The CDR3 is 13 amino acids. Here the CDR3 reads CASSLGQNTEAFF. CDR3 nucleotide sequence: TGTGCCAGCAGCTTAGGACAGAACACTGAAGCTTTCTTT.

The chain has TRBV9 and TRBJ2-2, with TRBD2 identical over 10 bases. This CDR3 region has 16 residues. Trimming removed 0 bases from V and 7 bases from J; junction bases left unmatched: 6. The germline V gene has CDR1 SGDLS and CDR2 YYNGEE. CDR3 sequence reads: CASSVAGSGGSGELFF. CDR3 nucleotide sequence: TGTGCCAGCAGCGTAGCGGGTAGCGGGGGGAGCGGGGAGCTGTTTTTT.

The rearrangement joins TRBV1 to TRBJ2-1; the listed D gene, TRBD2, was not tested against the DNA. TRBV1 counts as a pseudogene. The CDR3 consists of 17 residues. For the CDR3, the DNA is TGCACCAGCAGCCAAGGGTCGGGACTAGCGGGGGGGGATGAGCAGTTCTTC. It yields the protein CTSSQGSGLAGGDEQFF.

The table lists this clone with a few counts. The chain employs TRBV5-4 and TRBJ1-6, with 9 bases identical to TRBD1. Germline V CDR1 and CDR2: SGHNT, YYREEE (reference sequence). This CDR3 spans 13 amino acids. The trim removed 4 bases at V and 10 bases at J, leaving 3 bases unmatched. The CDR3 protein is CASSRDRESPLHF. The DNA of the CDR3 is TGTGCCAGCAGCCGGGACAGGGAATCACCCCTCCACTTT.

The chain employs TRBV5-1 and TRBJ2-1, with D perhaps matching TRBD2 (6 bases). Germline CDR1 is SGHRS and CDR2 is YFSETQ. The length of the CDR3 is 17 residues. The V end lost 3 bases, the J end lost 4 bases, and 20 bases lay between the germline ends. CDR3 sequence reads: CASSSSSLAWGYNEQFF. The CDR3 coding sequence is TGCGCCAGCAGCTCCTCCTCACTAGCTTGGGGGTACAATGAGCAGTTCTTC.

The chain combines TRBV30 with TRBJ1-6; D may be TRBD1 (5 bases). V was pared by 0 bases and J by 7 bases, with 7 bases between. CDR1 and CDR2 (germline): GTSNPN, SVGIG (reference sequence). The CDR3 length is 13 residues. The CDR3 nucleotides are TGTGCCTGGAGTGTACAGGACAATTCACCCCTCCACTTT. It yields the protein CAWSVQDNSPLHF.

The sample holds a few counts of this clone. V is TRBV4-2 and J is TRBJ2-7; D possibly corresponds to TRBD2 (6 bases). Trimming cost V 0 bases and J 4 bases, with 16 bases left between them. Germline lookup yields CDR1 LGHNA and CDR2 YNFKEQ. This CDR3 spans 16 amino acids. CDR3 in amino acids: CASSQETMPSAYEQYF. CDR3 nucleotide sequence: TGTGCCAGCAGCCAAGAAACGATGCCTAGCGCGTACGAGCAGTACTTC.

This clone has a single count. The V gene is TRBV6-5, the J gene TRBJ2-1, with D possibly being TRBD2 (7 bases). The length of the CDR3 is 16 residues. Looked up from germline, CDR1 is MNHEY and CDR2 is SVGAGI. Trimming took off 2 bases at V and 1 base at J, with 12 bases between the two ends. The CDR3 protein is CASSYLGGASYNEQFF. Written as DNA, the CDR3 is TGTGCCAGCAGTTACCTAGGGGGGGCGTCCTACAATGAGCAGTTCTTC.

Here the CDR3 DNA reads TGTGCCATCCGGGGGGAGGTTACTGGAAACACCATATATTTT. Protein: CAIRGEVTGNTIYF. The rearrangement uses TRBV10-3 and TRBJ1-3; a possible D gene is TRBD1 (5 bases). Germline values: CDR1 ENHRY, CDR2 SYGVKD. This CDR3 region has 14 residues. The V and J ends lost 8 bases and 2 bases respectively, with 13 bases between them.